The next 11 T cell receptor beta chains were all read from a single sample in a study of shared clonotypes between healthy human individuals. The method was immunoSEQ multiplex PCR; TCRdb's version includes in-frame clones alone and lacks a portion of them. The sample lists 2 million to 2.5 million clones, approximately 94% occurring once. The sample taken for sequencing was naive CD4+ T cells sorted from blood. Subset specified: CD45RA+ positively selected. These receptors all stem from a man between 18 and 29 years old in good health.

The rearrangement uses TRBV7-9 and TRBJ1-6; D unresolved. The CDR3 sequence is 14 residues long. V was shortened by 6 bases and J by 9 bases, with 15 bases between the two germline ends. The germline V gene has CDR1 SEHNR and CDR2 FQNEAQ (reference sequence). CDR3 residues: CASSLLRRGSPLHF. DNA of the CDR3: TGTGCCAGCAGTTTACTCCGGAGAGGTTCACCCCTCCACTTT.

The J gene is TRBJ1-4, the V gene TRBV6-6; unclear D gene. This CDR3 is 14 amino acids long. The V gene's germline CDR1 is MNHNY and CDR2 SVGAGI (reference sequence). The ends were cut back, 4 bases at V and 0 bases at J, with 6 bases in the middle. The CDR3 is CASSWAATNEKLFF. The CDR3 nucleotides are TGTGCCAGCAGTTGGGCTGCAACTAATGAAAAACTGTTTTTT.

V gene TRBV6-6 combines with J gene TRBJ1-3; 8 bases line up with TRBD1. Trimming cost V 5 bases and J 8 bases; bases outside gene matches: 2. There are 12 residues in the CDR3. Germline values: CDR1 MNHNY, CDR2 SVGAGI (reference sequence). The DNA for the CDR3 is TGTGCCAGCAGTCCACAGGGGGACACCATATATTTT. Encoded protein: CASSPQGDTIYF.

V usage is TRBV5-1 and J usage is TRBJ2-1; 8 nucleotides align to TRBD2. V was clipped by 7 bases and J by 2 bases; unmatched bases: 8. Germline assignment: CDR1 SGHRS and CDR2 YFSETQ. The CDR3 runs to 15 residues. For the CDR3, the DNA is TGCGCCAGCGAACCGAGCGGGGGTCCCTACAATGAGCAGTTCTTC. This gives the protein CASEPSGGPYNEQFF.

The rearrangement joins TRBV11-2 to TRBJ1-2; 9 bases are a match to TRBD1. Germline V gives CDR1 SGHAT, CDR2 FQNNGV. The CDR3 extends over 16 amino acids. Trimming at V came to 3 bases and at J to 1 base, leaving 6 bases not matched to a gene. CDR3 protein: CASSLAGTGLNYGYTF. DNA for the CDR3: TGTGCCAGCAGCTTGGCCGGGACAGGGCTTAACTATGGCTACACCTTC.

This chain uses TRBV30 with TRBJ1-1, with D hard to call. In germline, CDR1 is GTSNPN, CDR2 SVGIG (reference sequence). V was shortened by 2 bases and J by 11 bases, with 12 bases between the two germline ends. CDR3 size: 11 residues. As DNA, the CDR3 is TGTGCCTGGAGTCGAGAACCTGGTGCTTTCTTT. It yields the protein CAWSREPGAFF.

V usage is TRBV5-1 and J usage is TRBJ1-2; D unresolved. This CDR3 comprises 16 residues. Germline V gene sequence: CDR1 SGHRS, CDR2 YFSETQ. With 4 bases removed from V and 1 base from J, the gap between germline ends came to 17 bases. The CDR3 loop reads CASSPSPRGVNYGYTF. CDR3 DNA sequence: TGCGCCAGCAGCCCCTCTCCTCGTGGGGTTAACTATGGCTACACCTTC.

The genes are TRBV10-3 and TRBJ1-1; tentative D call: TRBD1 (6 bases). V was pared by 0 bases and J by 8 bases, with 10 bases between. Germline V gene sequence: CDR1 ENHRY, CDR2 SYGVKD. CDR3 size: 13 residues. The CDR3 spells CAISESRGMEAFF. In nucleotides, the CDR3 is TGTGCCATCAGTGAGTCGAGGGGGATGGAAGCTTTCTTT.

The V gene is TRBV18, the J gene TRBJ1-2; 7 bases match TRBD1. CDR3 length: 13 amino acids. Trimming removed 4 bases from V and 5 bases from J; junction bases left unmatched: 4. From germline, CDR1 is KGHSH and CDR2 LQKENI. CDR3 sequence (DNA): TGTGCCAGCTCACGTGGGACAGATTATGGCTACACCTTC. Translated, it gives CASSRGTDYGYTF.

V is TRBV5-1 and J is TRBJ2-6, with D possibly matching TRBD1 (6 bases). V was shortened by 0 bases and J by 2 bases, with 9 bases between the two germline ends. There are 16 residues in the CDR3. Germline loops: CDR1 SGHRS, CDR2 YFSETQ. Written as DNA, the CDR3 is TGCGCCAGCAGCTTGGAAACAGGGCCTGGGGCCAACGTCCTGACTTTC. It encodes CASSLETGPGANVLTF.

On this clone itself: Distinct nucleotide sequences in the sample also encode this CDR3. The J gene is TRBJ2-7, the V gene TRBV9; 9 bases map to TRBD2. Germline assignment: CDR1 SGDLS and CDR2 YYNGEE. V lost 0 bases and J lost 4; bases outside the gene matches: 5. This CDR3 has 15 amino acids. CDR3 in amino acids: CASSVAAGGPYEQYF. In DNA form, the CDR3 reads TGTGCCAGCAGCGTAGCAGCGGGGGGCCCTTACGAGCAGTACTTC. The whole variable domain, remainder taken from reference TRBV9 and TRBJ2-7, is DSGVTQTPKHLITATGQRVTLRCSPRSGDLSVYWYQQSLDQGLQFLIQYYNGEERAKGNILERFSAQQFPDLHSELNLSSLELGDSALYFCASSVAAGGPYEQYFGPGTRLTVT.